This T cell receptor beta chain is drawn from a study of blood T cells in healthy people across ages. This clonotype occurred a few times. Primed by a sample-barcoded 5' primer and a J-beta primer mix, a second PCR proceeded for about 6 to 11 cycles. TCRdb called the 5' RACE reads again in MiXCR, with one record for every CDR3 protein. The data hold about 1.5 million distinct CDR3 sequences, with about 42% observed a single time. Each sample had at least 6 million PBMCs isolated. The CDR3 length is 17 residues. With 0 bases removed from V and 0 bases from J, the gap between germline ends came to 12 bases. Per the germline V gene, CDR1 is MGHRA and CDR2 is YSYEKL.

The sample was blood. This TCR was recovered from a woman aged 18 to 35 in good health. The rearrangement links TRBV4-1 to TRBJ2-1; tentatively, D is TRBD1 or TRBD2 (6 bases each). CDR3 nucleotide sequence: TGCGCCAGCAGCCAAGATCCGGGGGCCAGCTCCTACAATGAGCAGTTCTTC. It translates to CASSQDPGASSYNEQFF.